These 29 T cell receptor beta chains were all obtained from the same sample, sequenced in a study of response to subunit inactivated influenza vaccine. One entry per CDR3 protein, called by TCRdb with MiXCR from the RT-PCR reads. This repertoire shows more than 400,000 distinct CDR3 sequences, less than 7.5% found once; its top ten account for around 12%. The sequencing here drew on PBMCs from blood, taken less than 30 months after vaccination. All receptors derive from a man aged 50 to 75 who received an inactivated influenza vaccine.

The chain joins TRBV10-3 to TRBJ1-4, with TRBD1 as a possible D gene (6 bases). CDR3 size: 15 residues. The germline gives CDR1 ENHRY, CDR2 SYGVKD. V lost 6 bases and J 0 bases, leaving 11 bases between the germline ends. The CDR3: CAIRGTGTTNEKLFF. The DNA for the CDR3 is TGTGCCATCAGGGGCACAGGGACAACTAATGAAAAACTGTTTTTT.

The sample holds many counts of this clonotype. The chain carries TRBV7-2 and TRBJ1-1; D perhaps matches TRBD1 (5 bases). This CDR3 is built from 15 residues. V was cut by 3 bases and J by 1 base, with 12 bases left in between. Germline V gene data show CDR1 as SGHTA and CDR2 as FQGNSA. DNA of the CDR3: TGTGCCAGCAGCTTGGCAGGGTTTTCGAACACTGAAGCTTTCTTT. It encodes CASSLAGFSNTEAFF.

For the CDR3, the DNA is TGTGCCAGCAGTCCCGGACTAGGTGTTGGTGAGCAGTTCTTC. This translates into CASSPGLGVGEQFF. The chain has TRBV12-3 or TRBV12-4 and TRBJ2-1; 7 bases align to TRBD2. The CDR3 extends over 14 amino acids. Losses at the gene ends were 5 bases for V and 9 bases for J; bases not matched to a gene: 10.

This clonotype was detected ten times or more. The chain links TRBV21-1 to TRBJ2-3; the table assigns TRBD2, which was not confirmed against the DNA. TRBV21-1 is labeled a pseudogene. There are 22 residues in the CDR3. The CDR3, as DNA: TGTGCCAGCAGCGAGACTAGCGGGGGGGCCTATTTTGATACCTTTAGCACAGATACGCAGTATTTT. Its translation: CASSETSGGAYFDTFSTDTQYF.

The CDR3 nucleotides are TGTGCCAGCAGCCAAGGGAAGACTAGCGGGAAATATGGGGCCAACGTCCTGACTTTC. As protein: CASSQGKTSGKYGANVLTF. The chain employs TRBV3-1 and TRBJ2-6, with 11 bases that match TRBD2. Germline trimming cut 1 base from V and 3 bases from J; bases unmatched to any gene: 8. The germline CDR1 and CDR2 sequences are LGHDT and YNNKEL (reference sequence). The CDR3 spans 19 residues. The whole variable domain, filled in from reference TRBV3-1 and TRBJ2-6, reads DTAVSQTPKYLVTQMGNDKSIKCEQNLGHDTMYWYKQDSKKFLKIMFSYNNKELIINETVPNRFSPKSPDKAHLNLHINSLELGDSAVYFCASSQGKTSGKYGANVLTFGAGSRLTVL.

The J gene is TRBJ2-1, the V gene TRBV20-1, with 9 bases fitting TRBD2. The germline gives CDR1 DFQATT, CDR2 SNEGSKA (reference sequence). J gave up 7 bases and V 6 bases, and 13 bases lay outside the gene matches. This CDR3 spans 15 amino acids. CDR3 DNA: TGCAGTGCCTCTCGGAATAGCGGGAGTAGGAATGAGCAGTTCTTC. It specifies CSASRNSGSRNEQFF.

This clonotype was seen a handful of times. CDR3 protein: CASSQPGHAYEQYF. The CDR3 bases are TGTGCCAGCAGTCAGCCGGGACACGCCTACGAGCAGTACTTC. The V call is TRBV7-2, the J call TRBJ2-7, with D possibly TRBD1 on 6 matching bases. V was pared by 6 bases and J by 2 bases, with 14 bases between. The V gene's germline CDR1 is SGHTA and CDR2 FQGNSA. The CDR3 has 14 amino acids.

The V and J genes are TRBV21-1 and TRBJ1-1. TRBV21-1 is flagged as a pseudogene. This CDR3 is built from 13 residues. CDR3 nucleotides: TGTGCCAGCAGCAAAGAGTCCGGTACTGAAGCTTTCTTT. Its translation is CASSKESGTEAFF.

This clonotype showed up many times. The rearrangement links TRBV4-2 to TRBJ2-1, with 9 bases aligning to TRBD2. Unmatched junction bases numbered 7, after V lost 3 bases and J lost 7 bases. This CDR3 region has 15 residues. Germline CDR1 reads LGHNA; CDR2 reads YNFKEQ. The CDR3 loop reads CASSQLAGVVNEQFF. DNA of the CDR3: TGTGCCAGCAGCCAGTTAGCGGGAGTTGTTAATGAGCAGTTCTTC.

This chain links TRBV10-1 with TRBJ2-7, with D possibly being TRBD1 (7 bases). The CDR3 contains 15 residues. V was trimmed by 0 bases and J by 3 bases, leaving 12 bases between them. Germline CDR1 is WNHNN and CDR2 is SYGVQD (reference sequence). This CDR3 reads CASSESARGVYEQYF. In DNA, the CDR3 is TGCGCCAGCAGTGAGTCGGCCAGGGGGGTCTACGAGCAGTACTTC.

Comment on this clonotype: A junction end diverges from the germline sequence, so it may reflect a read error. The V gene is TRBV12-3 or TRBV12-4, the J gene TRBJ2-2; 7 nucleotides align to TRBD2. The CDR3 runs 18 residues. The CDR3 here is CAISLSIRRGGVAGELFF. The CDR3 DNA sequence: TGTGCCATCAGTTTATCCATCCGACGGGGAGGGGTCGCCGGGGAGCTGTTTTTT.

The genes are TRBV7-2 and TRBJ2-2; 10 positions agree with TRBD1. The V segment lost 4 bases and the J segment 6 bases; nucleotides outside the gene matches: 2. Germline V lookup: CDR1 SGHTA, CDR2 FQGNSA. This CDR3 contains 14 residues. CDR3 bases: TGTGCCAGCAGCTCCGGGACAGGGGCCGGGGAGCTGTTTTTT. Residues: CASSSGTGAGELFF.

This clonotype was seen a few times. The V gene is TRBV20-1, the J gene TRBJ1-1; D not resolved. Trimming took off 5 bases at V and 7 bases at J, with 14 bases between the two ends. The length of the CDR3 is 12 residues. Germline lookup yields CDR1 DFQATT and CDR2 SNEGSKA (reference sequence). This CDR3 is CSADWAENEAFF. In DNA, the CDR3 is TGCAGTGCTGATTGGGCAGAAAATGAAGCTTTCTTT.

This clonotype was recorded at least ten times. V usage is TRBV6-1 and J usage is TRBJ2-7, with D possibly TRBD1 on 6 matching bases. The CDR3 length is 15 residues. CDR1 and CDR2 (germline): MNHNS, SASEGT. Between the trimmed V and J ends, which lost 3 bases and 2 bases, there was a span of 14 bases. The CDR3 region is CASSDFGTTTYEQYF. Here the CDR3 DNA reads TGTGCCAGCAGTGATTTTGGGACAACAACCTACGAGCAGTACTTC.

The V and J genes are TRBV6-1 and TRBJ1-2, with D perhaps matching TRBD1 (6 bases). CDR1 is MNHNS and CDR2 is SASEGT in the germline V gene. Deletions cut 6 bases from V and 3 bases from J, with 11 bases between. The CDR3 is 13 residues long. CDR3 nucleotide sequence: TGTGCCAGCAGCCTGACAGGTCACTATGGCTACACCTTC. Its translation: CASSLTGHYGYTF.

This clonotype came up a few times. The rearrangement links TRBV2 to TRBJ1-5, with TRBD1 matching 11 bases. The CDR3 totals 16 residues. From germline, CDR1 is SNHLY and CDR2 FYNNEI. V dropped 3 bases and J dropped 8; count of bases not matched to a gene: 9. This chain's CDR3 is CASSEEDRGQREPQHF. The CDR3 DNA is TGTGCCAGCAGTGAGGAGGACAGGGGGCAGAGAGAGCCCCAGCATTTT. The complete variable domain, with remaining parts taken from reference TRBV2 and TRBJ1-5, reads EPEVTQTPSHQVTQMGQEVILRCVPISNHLYFYWYRQILGQKVEFLVSFYNNEISEKSEIFDDQFSVERPDGSNFTLKIRSTKLEDSAMYFCASSEEDRGQREPQHFGDGTRLSIL.

In its sample, this clonotype was seen a few times. The chain recombines TRBV12-3 or TRBV12-4 with TRBJ2-2; 7 bases are shared with TRBD2. Trimming at V came to 6 bases and at J to 4 bases, leaving 14 bases not matched to a gene. The CDR3 is 17 amino acids. The CDR3 reads CASSTGGGGKITGELFF. The CDR3 nucleotides are TGTGCCAGCAGCACGGGGGGTGGTGGGAAGATCACCGGGGAGCTGTTTTTT.

This clonotype was counted many times. V and J are TRBV11-2 and TRBJ2-2; D not certain. Germline V gives CDR1 SGHAT, CDR2 FQNNGV. The CDR3 runs 15 residues. Trimming shortened V by 2 bases and J by 2 bases, and 9 bases separated the two germline ends. For the CDR3, the DNA is TGTGCCAGCAGCTTACGCACCAGAAACACCGGGGAGCTGTTTTTT. Its translation: CASSLRTRNTGELFF.

The chain joins TRBV5-1 to TRBJ2-7; either TRBD1 or TRBD2 may fit D (5 bases each). Germline CDR1 SGHRS, CDR2 YFSETQ. The V gene lost 0 bases and the J gene lost 0 bases, with 13 bases spanning the gap. The CDR3 extends over 16 amino acids. CDR3 loop: CASSLGPGTDSYEQYF. CDR3 nucleotides: TGCGCCAGCAGCTTGGGGCCCGGGACGGACTCCTACGAGCAGTACTTC. Based on the CDR3 plus reference TRBV5-1 and TRBJ2-7, the full variable domain is KAGVTQTPRYLIKTRGQQVTLSCSPISGHRSVSWYQQTPGQGLQFLFEYFSETQRNKGNFPGRFSGRQFSNSRSEMNVSTLELGDSALYLCASSLGPGTDSYEQYFGPGTRLTVT.

This clonotype was observed many times. V is TRBV11-1 and J is TRBJ2-1; possibly TRBD2 for D (5 bases). CDR1 is SGHAT and CDR2 is FQDESV in the germline V gene (reference sequence). The CDR3 runs 12 residues. Trimming pared 6 bases from V and 8 bases from J, leaving 11 bases between. CDR3 amino acids: CASRTLDYEQFF. The CDR3 DNA reads as TGTGCCAGCAGGACACTAGACTATGAGCAGTTCTTC.

This clonotype was observed a handful of times. This chain links TRBV20-1 with TRBJ1-5; no clear D. Germline values: CDR1 DFQATT, CDR2 SNEGSKA (reference sequence). This CDR3 has 12 amino acids. Between the trimmed V and J ends, which lost 6 bases and 2 bases, there was a span of 8 bases. In nucleotides, the CDR3 is TGCAGTGCCACACGGGGCAATCAGCCCCAGCATTTT. It specifies CSATRGNQPQHF.

This clonotype has only a few counts. J is TRBJ2-2 and V is TRBV5-1; 14 bases agree with TRBD2. Germline V lookup: CDR1 SGHRS, CDR2 YFSETQ. The length of the CDR3 is 18 residues. J gave up 6 bases and V 2 bases, and 9 bases lay outside the gene matches. The CDR3 DNA reads as TGCGCCAGCAGCTTTAGTCCCGGGACTAGCGGGGGAGCCGGGGAGCTGTTTTTT. Translation gives CASSFSPGTSGGAGELFF. Supplemented by reference TRBV5-1 and TRBJ2-2, the full variable domain reads KAGVTQTPRYLIKTRGQQVTLSCSPISGHRSVSWYQQTPGQGLQFLFEYFSETQRNKGNFPGRFSGRQFSNSRSEMNVSTLELGDSALYLCASSFSPGTSGGAGELFFGEGSRLTVL.

This clonotype was seen a handful of times. DNA of the CDR3: TGTGCCAGCGGGGGGGCAGAGACCCAGTACTTC. Its protein product is CASGGAETQYF. This rearrangement joins TRBV3-1 to TRBJ2-5, with a possible D match to TRBD2 (7 bases). Germline CDR1 LGHDT, CDR2 YNNKEL (reference sequence). V gave up 8 bases and J gave up 4 bases, with 8 bases separating them. CDR3 length equals 11 residues.

The table lists this clonotype with many counts. The gene calls are TRBV5-6 and TRBJ2-2, with 7 nucleotides matching TRBD2. Germline V gene data show CDR1 as SGHDT and CDR2 as YYEEEE. This CDR3 region has 17 residues. The V segment lost 0 bases and the J segment 6 bases; nucleotides outside the gene matches: 11. CDR3 residues: CASSLADGGGKAGELFF. DNA for the CDR3: TGTGCCAGCAGCTTGGCCGACGGGGGAGGGAAGGCCGGGGAGCTGTTTTTT.

The rearrangement joins TRBV24-1 to TRBJ2-2, with TRBD1 matching over 10 bases. Trimming removed 1 base from V and 3 bases from J; junction bases left unmatched: 4. CDR3 length: 17 residues. Germline CDR1 and CDR2: KGHDR and SFDVKD. In nucleotides, the CDR3 is TGTGCCACCAGTGATTTCGGGGACAGGGGAGACACCGGGGAGCTGTTTTTT. Residues: CATSDFGDRGDTGELFF.

This clonotype has only a few counts. The chain couples TRBV5-5 to TRBJ2-7, with a possible D match to TRBD1 (6 bases). V gave up 0 bases and J gave up 5 bases, with 15 bases separating them. Germline V lookup: CDR1 SGHKS, CDR2 YYEKEE (reference sequence). This CDR3 has 15 amino acids. The CDR3 region is CASSLGARGLDEQYF. CDR3 coding DNA: TGTGCCAGCAGCTTGGGGGCCAGGGGATTGGACGAGCAGTACTTC.

This clonotype was detected a few times. The V call is TRBV12-3 or TRBV12-4, the J call TRBJ1-3, with D perhaps TRBD1 (5 bases). Trimming stripped 2 bases from V and 2 bases from J, with 7 bases between. This CDR3 is built from 14 residues. In DNA, the CDR3 is TGTGCCAGCAGTTTATTAGGGGCTGGAAACACCATATATTTT. Encoded protein: CASSLLGAGNTIYF.

This clonotype has a handful of counts. The rearrangement links TRBV29-1 to TRBJ1-1; the D gene is possibly TRBD1 (5 bases). In germline, CDR1 is SQVTM, CDR2 ANQGSEA. V dropped 3 bases and J dropped 0 bases, with 11 bases sitting between them. This CDR3 is 14 amino acids long. This chain's CDR3 is CSVERQGVNTEAFF. The CDR3 coding sequence is TGCAGCGTTGAGAGGCAGGGCGTGAACACTGAAGCTTTCTTT. The full variable domain, completed using reference TRBV29-1 and TRBJ1-1, is SAVISQKPSRDICQRGTSLTIQCQVDSQVTMMFWYRQQPGQSLTLIATANQGSEATYESGFVIDKFPISRPNLTFSTLTVSNMSPEDSSIYLCSVERQGVNTEAFFGQGTRLTVV.

The chain recombines TRBV28 with TRBJ2-1; 9 bases line up with TRBD1. This CDR3 spans 15 amino acids. Germline V gives CDR1 MDHEN, CDR2 SYDVKM. The ends lost 6 bases at V and 3 bases at J; junction bases unmatched: 6. CDR3 loop: CASSPRTGVYNEQFF. CDR3 sequence (DNA): TGTGCCAGCAGCCCGAGGACAGGGGTCTACAATGAGCAGTTCTTC.